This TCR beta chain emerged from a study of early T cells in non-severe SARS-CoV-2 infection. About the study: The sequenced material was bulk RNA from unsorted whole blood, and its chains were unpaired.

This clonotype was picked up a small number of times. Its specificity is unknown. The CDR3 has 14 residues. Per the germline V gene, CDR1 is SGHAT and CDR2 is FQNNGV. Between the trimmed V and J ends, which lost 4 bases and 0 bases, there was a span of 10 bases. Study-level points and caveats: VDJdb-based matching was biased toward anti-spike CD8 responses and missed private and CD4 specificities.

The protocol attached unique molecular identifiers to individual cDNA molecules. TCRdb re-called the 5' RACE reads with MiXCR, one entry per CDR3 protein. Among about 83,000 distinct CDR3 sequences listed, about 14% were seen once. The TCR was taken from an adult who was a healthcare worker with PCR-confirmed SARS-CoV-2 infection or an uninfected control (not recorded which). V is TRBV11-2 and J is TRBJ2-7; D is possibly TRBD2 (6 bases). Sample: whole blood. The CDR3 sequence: CASSSGRDSYEQYF. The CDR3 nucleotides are TGTGCCAGCAGCTCTGGGCGGGACTCCTACGAGCAGTACTTC.